A selection of T cell receptor beta chains follows, all from one sample in a study of blood T cells in healthy people across ages. TCRdb ran MiXCR on the 5' RACE reads and lists one entry per CDR3 protein. The table includes some 1.5 million distinct CDR3 sequences, under 30% detected once. The sequencing input was blood. The receptors derive from a woman in her 30s in good health. Each CDR3 is given with its conserved first and last residue. A D gene is named only where the DNA matches it firmly. Size values are once, few and many counts, or a class for expanded clones, and some rows have none.

v_call	clone_size	d_call	j_call	cdr3_aa	cdr3_nt
TRBV7-2	few	.	TRBJ2-5	CASSLRPLADQETQYF	TGTGCCAGCAGCCTACGCCCCTTAGCGGACCAAGAGACCCAGTACTTC
TRBV20-1	few	.	TRBJ1-5	CSASEVGLDQPQHF	TGCAGTGCCAGTGAGGTTGGCCTCGATCAGCCCCAGCATTTT
TRBV3-1	.	TRBD2	TRBJ2-1	CASSQVSGSANEQFF	TGTGCCAGCAGCCAAGTAAGCGGGAGTGCAAATGAGCAGTTCTTC
TRBV18	.	.	TRBJ1-2	CASSPLDSYGYTF	TGTGCCAGCTCACCATTGGACAGCTATGGCTACACCTTC
TRBV29-1	.	.	TRBJ2-7	CSVDRGGRNEQYF	TGCAGCGTTGACAGGGGGGGACGGAACGAGCAGTACTTC
TRBV6-4	few	TRBD2	TRBJ2-1	CASSDSIVSGGDQFF	TGTGCCAGCAGTGACTCGATAGTCTCTGGGGGGGACCAGTTCTTC
TRBV20-1	.	.	TRBJ1-2	CSALEPRGYTF	TGCAGTGCTCTTGAACCCCGGGGCTACACCTTC
TRBV20-1	many	TRBD1	TRBJ1-2	CSAYPGQGSYGYTF	TGCAGTGCTTACCCGGGACAGGGCAGCTATGGCTACACCTTC
TRBV7-8	few	.	TRBJ1-6	CASSDPDRAGSPLHF	TGTGCCAGCAGCGACCCAGACCGGGCGGGTTCACCCCTCCACTTT
TRBV7-2	.	TRBD2	TRBJ2-6	CAMQVTGRAPLSGANVLTF	TGTGCCATGCAAGTAACGGGGAGGGCCCCACTCTCTGGGGCCAACGTCCTGACTTTC
TRBV6-1	.	.	TRBJ1-2	CASSERSTATGSYGYTF	TGTGCCAGCAGTGAACGGTCAACGGCTACGGGGTCTTATGGCTACACCTTC
TRBV4-1	many	.	TRBJ1-4	CASSQGERGGEKLFF	TGCGCCAGCAGCCAAGGCGAGAGGGGAGGCGAAAAACTGTTTTTT
TRBV7-8	few	.	TRBJ2-7	CASSKSDRMDYEQYF	TGTGCCAGCAGCAAAAGCGACAGGATGGATTACGAGCAGTACTTC
TRBV7-9	few	TRBD1	TRBJ1-2	CASSLGDGRTGSGYTF	TGTGCCAGCAGCTTAGGTGATGGGAGGACAGGCAGTGGCTACACCTTC
TRBV4-1	once	.	TRBJ2-1	CASSQDQGGNEQFF	TGCGCCAGCAGCCAAGATCAGGGTGGCAATGAGCAGTTCTTC
TRBV20-1	.	.	TRBJ2-1	CSASGAASGGNEQFF	TGCAGTGCGTCAGGGGCGGCTAGCGGTGGGAATGAGCAGTTCTTC
TRBV19	.	.	TRBJ2-6	CASSMDAGLPSGANVLTF	TGTGCCAGTAGTATGGATGCGGGACTCCCTTCTGGGGCCAACGTCCTGACTTTC
TRBV12-3/TRBV12-4	few	.	TRBJ1-1	CASSRRGPNTEAFF	TGTGCCAGCAGTCGAAGAGGACCGAACACTGAAGCTTTCTTT
TRBV29-1	.	.	TRBJ2-3	CSVGRPESLGDTQYF	TGCAGCGTAGGGCGTCCCGAGAGTCTGGGAGATACGCAGTATTTT
TRBV20-1	.	.	TRBJ2-7	CSARDRTTSTYEQYF	TGCAGTGCTAGAGACCGGACTACCTCAACCTACGAGCAGTACTTC